One sample yielded the 29 T cell receptor beta chains listed below, sequenced in a study of Ad26.COV2.S vaccination and SARS-CoV-2 variants. Method: immunoSEQ multiplex PCR; TCRdb's copy keeps in-frame clones and lacks some. The profile covers about 330,000 clones, with roughly nine tenths appearing a single time and about 5.4% taken by the ten largest. Treatment meaning: roughly 18 received Ad26.COV2.S at low or high dose, single or two shots; about 5 received placebo; per-sample allocation not given. The samples date from day 63 after the first vaccine or placebo injection. Sequencing used peripheral blood, obtained in a trial of Ad26.COV2.S vaccine versus placebo. The source of these receptors is a person aged 18-65 years who received the Ad26.COV2.S COVID-19 vaccine or a placebo.

The chain carries TRBV28 and TRBJ1-5, with a weak D call TRBD1 (5 bases). The CDR3 covers 14 residues. The V gene's germline CDR1 is MDHEN and CDR2 SYDVKM. V dropped 1 base and J dropped 4 bases, with 8 bases sitting between them. CDR3 DNA: TGTGCCAGCAGTTTATCAGGGTCTAATCAGCCCCAGCATTTT. Translation: CASSLSGSNQPQHF.

The chain recombines TRBV6-5 with TRBJ1-5, with D unclear. The V gene lost 6 bases and the J gene lost 2 bases, with 11 bases spanning the gap. The CDR3 totals 14 residues. Germline V CDR1 and CDR2: MNHEY, SVGAGI. The DNA for the CDR3 is TGTGCCAGCAGCCCCTCGGCGGGCAATCAGCCCCAGCATTTT. It yields the protein CASSPSAGNQPQHF.

The CDR3 DNA follows: TGCAGCGTTGAACCACCTCTGTCCGACACAGTTGGGGGGGCCTTCTCCTATGGCTACACCTTC. The encoded protein is CSVEPPLSDTVGGAFSYGYTF. The gene calls are TRBV29-1 and TRBJ1-2; TRBD1 might be the D (6 bases). The germline V and J ends were trimmed by 2 bases and 4 bases, with 35 bases remaining between them. The CDR3 covers 21 residues. Germline V gives CDR1 SQVTM, CDR2 ANQGSEA.

This chain links TRBV4-3 with TRBJ2-5, with D perhaps TRBD1 (5 bases). V shed 0 bases and J shed 5 bases, with 13 bases lying between them. The CDR3 runs to 15 residues. Germline V gene data show CDR1 as LGHNA and CDR2 as YSLEER. Here the CDR3 reads CASSQDVWGWETQYF. CDR3 coding DNA: TGCGCCAGCAGCCAAGATGTCTGGGGCTGGGAGACCCAGTACTTC.

This rearrangement joins TRBV7-2 to TRBJ2-5; TRBD1 agrees at 7 bases. J lost 2 bases, V lost 5 bases, and 17 bases had no gene match. CDR3 length: 18 residues. Germline loops: CDR1 SGHTA, CDR2 FQGNSA. As DNA, the CDR3 is TGTGCCAGCAGCGCGACAGGGACCCGAACCGTCAAACAAGAGACCCAGTACTTC. Protein: CASSATGTRTVKQETQYF.

The chain couples TRBV25-1 to TRBJ2-5, with TRBD1 identical over 7 bases. Germline V lookup: CDR1 MGHDK, CDR2 SYGVNS. The CDR3 covers 18 residues. The V gene end was trimmed by 2 bases and the J gene end by 1 base; junction bases not matched to a gene: 13. CDR3 residues: CASSEIFGDSISQETQYF. In DNA, the CDR3 is TGTGCCAGCAGTGAAATCTTTGGGGACAGTATTAGCCAAGAGACCCAGTACTTC.

The chain uses TRBV18 and TRBJ1-2; TRBD1 might be the D (5 bases). V was shortened by 2 bases and J by 4 bases, with 11 bases between the two germline ends. Per the germline V gene, CDR1 is KGHSH and CDR2 is LQKENI. The CDR3 length is 14 residues. Written as DNA, the CDR3 is TGTGCCAGCTCACCATCGCAGGACACCTATGGCTACACCTTC. This gives the protein CASSPSQDTYGYTF.

The genes are TRBV6-5 and TRBJ1-3; 10 bases are a match to TRBD1. The germline CDR1 and CDR2 sequences are MNHEY and SVGAGI. J was trimmed by 6 bases and V by 6 bases; bases with no gene match: 8. This CDR3 comprises 15 residues. CDR3 protein: CASRSDRGLTNTIYF. The CDR3 region has the DNA TGTGCCAGCAGATCCGACAGGGGGCTTACAAACACCATATATTTT.

The genes are TRBV2 and TRBJ1-3; 7 bases align to TRBD1. The CDR3 has 15 amino acids. Germline CDR1 is SNHLY and CDR2 is FYNNEI. V trimming: 10 bases; J trimming: 2 bases; junction bases outside the gene matches: 11. CDR3 loop: CATTLNRGPGNTIYF. In nucleotides, the CDR3 is TGTGCCACCACCTTAAACAGGGGCCCTGGAAACACCATATATTTT.

This sequence joins TRBV7-8 and TRBJ1-6, with 7 bases identical to TRBD1. CDR3 length: 15 residues. The germline V gene has CDR1 SGHVS and CDR2 FQNEAQ. The J segment lost 10 bases and the V segment lost 2 bases, leaving 8 bases of the junction unmatched. This CDR3 is CASSLLRQGGSPLHF. The CDR3 DNA reads as TGTGCCAGCAGCTTACTTCGACAGGGCGGGTCACCCCTCCACTTT.

This sequence joins TRBV6-5 and TRBJ1-5, with D possibly matching TRBD1 (6 bases). V dropped 8 bases and J dropped 5 bases, with 13 bases sitting between them. The length of the CDR3 is 13 residues. Germline V gene sequence: CDR1 MNHEY, CDR2 SVGAGI. DNA for the CDR3: TGTGCCAGCGCCACAGGGAGTTATCAGCCCCAGCATTTT. Translation: CASATGSYQPQHF.

This chain links TRBV19 with TRBJ1-2; perhaps TRBD1 as D (6 bases). V gave up 2 bases and J gave up 8 bases, with 21 bases separating them. The CDR3 has 16 amino acids. Germline V gives CDR1 LNHDA, CDR2 SQIVND (reference sequence). CDR3 DNA sequence: TGTGCCAGTAGTATAATGTTTACAGGGAGAGGGGACGGCTACACCTTC. Its translation: CASSIMFTGRGDGYTF.

The V gene is TRBV2, the J gene TRBJ1-2; D ambiguous. V was pared by 2 bases and J by 6 bases, with 7 bases between. Germline CDR1 reads SNHLY; CDR2 reads FYNNEI. CDR3 length: 12 residues. The CDR3 loop is CASSESLDGYTF. DNA of the CDR3: TGTGCCAGCAGTGAATCCCTGGATGGCTACACCTTC.

CDR3 sequence: CASSQYEGATIYF. The CDR3 nucleotides read TGTGCCAGCAGCCAGTATGAAGGGGCCACCATATATTTT. The rearrangement links TRBV3-1 (or the pseudogene TRBV3-2) to TRBJ1-3, with D perhaps TRBD1 (5 bases). Germline V CDR1 and CDR2: LGHDT, YNNKEL (reference sequence). Trimming removed 3 bases at V and 9 bases at J, with 12 bases between. This CDR3 is 13 amino acids long.

The rearrangement joins TRBV28 to TRBJ2-3, with TRBD2 matching over 7 bases. Unmatched junction bases numbered 10, after V lost 5 bases and J lost 2 bases. This CDR3 has 16 amino acids. Germline loops: CDR1 MDHEN, CDR2 SYDVKM. In DNA form, the CDR3 reads TGTGCCAGCAGTCCCATGGGGACTAAGTACACAGATACGCAGTATTTT. As protein: CASSPMGTKYTDTQYF.

The table lists this clone with a few counts. The identical CDR3 is also encoded by other nucleotide sequences in the sample. The chain couples TRBV19 to TRBJ2-1; either TRBD1 or TRBD2 may supply D (7 bases each). The V end lost 3 bases, the J end lost 0 bases, and 24 bases lay between the germline ends. Germline V gene data show CDR1 as LNHDA and CDR2 as SQIVND (reference sequence). This CDR3 spans 20 amino acids. CDR3 in amino acids: CASSMGGAGGGPSSYNEQFF. The CDR3 bases are TGTGCCAGTAGTATGGGCGGGGCAGGGGGGGGCCCCAGCTCCTACAATGAGCAGTTCTTC.

This clone was recorded a few times. V and J are TRBV7-9 and TRBJ1-2; D is ambiguous. Looked up from germline, CDR1 is SEHNR and CDR2 is FQNEAQ (reference sequence). Trimming took off 2 bases at V and 3 bases at J, with 7 bases between the two ends. The CDR3 covers 13 residues. CDR3 DNA sequence: TGTGCCAGCAGCTTAATCCAGGACTATGGCTACACCTTC. Protein sequence: CASSLIQDYGYTF.

The J gene is TRBJ1-1, the V gene TRBV4-1; D is uncertain. V was shortened by 0 bases and J by 0 bases, with 14 bases between the two germline ends. The germline CDR1 and CDR2 sequences are MGHRA and YSYEKL. The CDR3 contains 17 residues. CDR3 DNA sequence: TGCGCCAGCAGCCAAGAGGGCGCTCAAACTATGAACACTGAAGCTTTCTTT. It encodes CASSQEGAQTMNTEAFF.

This chain links TRBV4-2 with TRBJ2-1; 12 positions match TRBD1. The CDR3 length is 16 residues. Trimming removed 0 bases from V and 4 bases from J; junction bases left unmatched: 1. Germline assignment: CDR1 LGHNA and CDR2 YNFKEQ. CDR3 amino acids: CASSQEGQGAYNEQFF. The CDR3 nucleotides are TGTGCCAGCAGCCAAGAGGGACAGGGGGCTTACAATGAGCAGTTCTTC.

The rearrangement links TRBV27 to TRBJ1-2; no firm D call. This CDR3 is built from 12 residues. In germline, CDR1 is MNHEY, CDR2 SMNVEV (reference sequence). V was pared by 5 bases and J by 9 bases, with 13 bases between. The CDR3 protein is CASSPYSGRYTF. In nucleotides, the CDR3 is TGTGCCAGCAGTCCCTACAGCGGACGCTACACCTTC.

This chain links TRBV14 with TRBJ2-1; 7 bases align to TRBD2. The V and J ends lost 1 base and 7 bases, in that order; junction bases with no gene match: 10. Germline lookup yields CDR1 SGHDN and CDR2 FVKESK. The CDR3 covers 16 residues. CDR3 bases: TGTGCCAGCAGCCAAGTTGAGCGGGATGGCTGGAATGAGCAGTTCTTC. Amino acids: CASSQVERDGWNEQFF. The full variable domain, rest sourced from reference TRBV14 and TRBJ2-1, is EAGVTQFPSHSVIEKGQTVTLRCDPISGHDNLYWYRRVMGKEIKFLLHFVKESKQDESGMPNNRFLAERTGGTYSTLKVQPAELEDSGVYFCASSQVERDGWNEQFFGPGTRLTVL.

This chain uses TRBV4-3 with TRBJ2-3; 9 bases fit TRBD1. This CDR3 is built from 18 residues. Germline trimming cut 0 bases from V and 2 bases from J; bases unmatched to any gene: 9. The germline V gene has CDR1 LGHNA and CDR2 YSLEER. The DNA of the CDR3 is TGCGCCAGCAGCCAAGATGGGGGACAGGGTCGACCCACAGATACGCAGTATTTT. Translated, it gives CASSQDGGQGRPTDTQYF.

V gene TRBV27 combines with J gene TRBJ1-2; perhaps TRBD1 as D (6 bases). V was pared by 7 bases and J by 0 bases, with 21 bases between. The CDR3 extends over 17 amino acids. Germline V gene data show CDR1 as MNHEY and CDR2 as SMNVEV (reference sequence). CDR3 nucleotides: TGTGCCAGCAAATTCTTAGACGGGACAACAACTAACTATGGCTACACCTTC. Amino acid sequence: CASKFLDGTTTNYGYTF.

V usage is TRBV7-9 and J usage is TRBJ1-3, with D uncertain. The germline gives CDR1 SEHNR, CDR2 FQNEAQ (reference sequence). V was clipped by 5 bases and J by 0 bases, with 8 bases between them. The CDR3 contains 14 residues. The CDR3 loop reads CASSLTVSGNTIYF. CDR3 DNA: TGTGCCAGCAGCCTAACTGTCTCTGGAAACACCATATATTTT.

The chain is built from TRBV7-9 and TRBJ2-3, with unresolved D. V dropped 6 bases and J dropped 2 bases, with 12 bases sitting between them. Germline lookup yields CDR1 SEHNR and CDR2 FQNEAQ (reference sequence). This CDR3 has 14 amino acids. CDR3 sequence reads: CASSNALDTDTQYF. CDR3 DNA sequence: TGTGCCAGCAGTAACGCGTTAGACACAGATACGCAGTATTTT.

The V gene is TRBV28, the J gene TRBJ2-3; possible D gene TRBD1, 6 bases. Germline CDR1 is MDHEN and CDR2 is SYDVKM. The CDR3 extends over 16 amino acids. Trimming removed 6 bases from V and 0 bases from J, with 16 bases in between. For the CDR3, the DNA is TGTGCCAGCAGCTCAACCGAGGGGGTCAGCACAGATACGCAGTATTTT. Residues: CASSSTEGVSTDTQYF.

This chain links TRBV27 with TRBJ1-1; no reliable D call. Germline CDR1 MNHEY, CDR2 SMNVEV (reference sequence). This CDR3 spans 13 amino acids. Deletions cut 6 bases from V and 10 bases from J, with 18 bases between. CDR3 DNA: TGTGCCAGCAGCCCCAGGCCCCTGAGCGGAGCTTTCTTT. Amino acids: CASSPRPLSGAFF.

The chain carries TRBV6-6 and TRBJ2-7; D may be TRBD2 (5 bases). CDR1 and CDR2 from the germline V gene are MNHNY and SVGAGI (reference sequence). The CDR3 is 15 amino acids. V shed 0 bases and J shed 0 bases, with 9 bases lying between them. This CDR3 is CASSYSDSSSYEQYF. The CDR3 DNA is TGTGCCAGCAGTTACTCGGACTCGAGCTCCTACGAGCAGTACTTC.

The chain employs TRBV10-1 and TRBJ1-2; D is unclear. V was trimmed by 5 bases and J by 7 bases, leaving 8 bases between them. The CDR3 has 11 residues. Germline CDR1 and CDR2: WNHNN and SYGVQD (reference sequence). CDR3 coding DNA: TGCGCCAGCAGTTCATTCGGTGGCTACACCTTC. The encoded protein is CASSSFGGYTF.